The sample holds many counts of the clone carrying this T cell receptor beta chain. The antigen remains unidentified. The sample comes from a study of T cells in Graves' hyperthyroidism and ophthalmopathy. Hyperthyroidism was newly diagnosed in patients aged 18 to 65 (duration under 2 months). Points from the study as a whole: A median about 6 months before onset, the model predicted ophthalmopathy.

The CDR3 contains 14 residues. The trim removed 4 bases at V and 5 bases at J, leaving 7 bases unmatched. Germline values: CDR1 SGHRS, CDR2 YFSETQ. RNA transcripts yielded amplified TCR beta CDR3 regions. TCR CDR3 regions were first amplified by RT-PCR with HTBI primers. MiXCR, applied by TCRdb to the multiplex PCR reads, yields one record per CDR3 protein. This repertoire shows about 180,000 distinct CDR3 sequences, about 18% found once; its top ten account for 25% to 35%. The specimen sequenced was blood. This rearrangement joins TRBV5-1 to TRBJ1-2; 8 bases match TRBD1. The receptor was derived from a woman between 45 and 60 years old with Graves' hyperthyroidism. CDR3 in amino acids: CASSVAGGEYGYTF. CDR3 nucleotides: TGCGCCAGCAGCGTAGCAGGGGGCGAGTATGGCTACACCTTC.